The sample holds one count of the clone carrying this T cell receptor (beta chain). The sample comes from a study of blood T cell repertoires in COVID-19. Using immunoSEQ multiplex PCR, the repertoire was profiled, and TCRdb retains in-frame clones only, with some absent. The sample holds approximately 100,000 clones, approximately 88% seen once. The CDR3 contains 16 residues. Trimming stripped 7 bases from V and 4 bases from J, with 20 bases between. Germline assignment: CDR1 SEHNR and CDR2 FQNEAQ (reference sequence). The sequencing sample was made of peripheral blood. This clonotype originated in a human donor in a cohort sampled during active COVID-19. The chain is built from TRBV7-9 and TRBJ2-1, with a weak D call TRBD2 (5 bases). The CDR3 region has the DNA TGTGCCAGCACCATGGGAGAAAATCCCACTTACAATGAGCAGTTCTTC. Amino acids: CASTMGENPTYNEQFF.